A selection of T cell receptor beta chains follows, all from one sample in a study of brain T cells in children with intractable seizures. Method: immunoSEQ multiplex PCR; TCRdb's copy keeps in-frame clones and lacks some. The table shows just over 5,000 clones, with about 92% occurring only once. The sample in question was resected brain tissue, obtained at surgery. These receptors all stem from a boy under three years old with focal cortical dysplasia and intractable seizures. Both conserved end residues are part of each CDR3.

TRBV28,CASSLYALPQQETQYF
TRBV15,CATSRGQGGGGQETQYF
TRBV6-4,CASSDPATNSPLHF
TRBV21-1,CASSSTGECGETQYF
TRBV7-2,CASSPRTSGDYEQYF
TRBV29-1,CSVELAGGETQYF
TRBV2,CASSEGREYEQYF
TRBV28,CASSLGQTNTGELFF
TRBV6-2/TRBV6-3,CASSPRPGTSSYNEQFF
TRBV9,CASSVWSGLASSGANVLTF
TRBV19,CASSPTPGTSRGEQYF
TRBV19,CASSSPGTGASSGNTIYF
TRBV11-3,CASSLEGGWPDNSPLHF
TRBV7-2,CASSLVGQANTEAFF
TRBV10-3,CAISDHDSQETQYF
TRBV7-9,CASSKGGFDYGYTF